This is a list of T cell receptor beta chains from one sample in a study of cytomegalovirus exposure and HLA in healthy donors. Repertoires were generated with immunoSEQ multiplex PCR, while TCRdb's copy carries only in-frame clones and drops some. The repertoire holds 40,000 to 55,000 clones, roughly 81% seen once, with 2.5% to 3% in the top ten. The specimen was PBMCs. These receptors came from a woman aged 40 to 50 in good health and CMV-seropositive. Both conserved end residues are part of each CDR3. Fields, in order: CDR3 protein, CDR3 DNA, clone size, J gene, CDR3 length, D gene, V gene. The D gene is left open where the match is weak. A clone size is listed for some rows: how often the clone was seen (once, few, many), or a class if it is expanded.

CDR3: CASSQSFPGNTGELFF; DNA: TGCGCCAGCAGCCAGTCGTTCCCAGGGAACACCGGGGAGCTGTTTTTT; size: .; J: TRBJ2-2; length: 16; D: .; V: TRBV4-1
CDR3: CASSLSTYPRRTGSRHEQYF; DNA: TGTGCCAGCAGTTTATCGACATACCCTCGGAGGACAGGGTCTCGCCACGAGCAGTACTTC; size: few; J: TRBJ2-7; length: 20; D: TRBD1; V: TRBV27
CDR3: CASSENIRQETQYF; DNA: TGTGCCAGCAGTGAAAATATCAGACAAGAGACCCAGTACTTC; size: .; J: TRBJ2-5; length: 14; D: .; V: TRBV6-1
CDR3: CASKFSGDGTEAFF; DNA: TGTGCCAGCAAGTTTTCCGGGGATGGCACTGAAGCTTTCTTT; size: .; J: TRBJ1-1; length: 14; D: .; V: TRBV6-1
CDR3: CASSQGLSAETQYF; DNA: TGCGCCAGCAGCCAAGGACTTAGCGCAGAGACCCAGTACTTC; size: .; J: TRBJ2-5; length: 14; D: .; V: TRBV4-3
CDR3: CASSFNRQGAHTEAFF; DNA: TGCGCCAGCAGCTTCAACCGACAGGGAGCGCACACTGAAGCTTTCTTT; size: .; J: TRBJ1-1; length: 16; D: TRBD1; V: TRBV5-1
CDR3: CAISSSGGAWEQFF; DNA: TGTGCCATCAGCAGTAGCGGGGGGGCCTGGGAGCAGTTCTTC; size: .; J: TRBJ2-1; length: 14; D: TRBD2; V: TRBV10-3
CDR3: CASSYTFGYTF; DNA: TGTGCCAGCAGCTACACCTTTGGCTACACCTTC; size: few; J: TRBJ1-2; length: 11; D: .; V: TRBV7-9
CDR3: CASSRGEYNEQFF; DNA: TGTGCCAGCAGCAGGGGAGAGTACAATGAGCAGTTCTTC; size: .; J: TRBJ2-1; length: 13; D: .; V: TRBV6-5
CDR3: CASSQSSLVSNEKLFF; DNA: TGCGCCAGCAGTCAATCGTCGTTGGTGAGTAATGAAAAACTGTTTTTT; size: .; J: TRBJ1-4; length: 16; D: .; V: TRBV23-1
CDR3: CASSQFLAGGQPGELFF; DNA: TGCGCCAGCAGCCAGTTCCTAGCGGGGGGCCAACCCGGGGAGCTGTTTTTT; size: few; J: TRBJ2-2; length: 17; D: TRBD2; V: TRBV4-1
CDR3: CSVQGQGASSGANVLTF; DNA: TGCAGCGTCCAAGGGCAGGGGGCGAGCTCTGGGGCCAACGTCCTGACTTTC; size: .; J: TRBJ2-6; length: 17; D: TRBD1; V: TRBV29-1
CDR3: CASSLRGQSNEKLFF; DNA: TGTGCCAGCAGCTTAAGGGGACAGAGTAATGAAAAACTGTTTTTT; size: once; J: TRBJ1-4; length: 15; D: TRBD1; V: TRBV13
CDR3: CASSATSGGALYYEQYF; DNA: TGTGCCAGCAGCGCGACTAGCGGGGGGGCTCTCTACTACGAGCAGTACTTC; size: .; J: TRBJ2-7; length: 17; D: TRBD2; V: TRBV11-2
CDR3: CASSITRVTDTQYF; DNA: TGTGCCAGCAGTATAACTAGAGTCACAGATACGCAGTATTTT; size: .; J: TRBJ2-3; length: 14; D: .; V: TRBV27
CDR3: CASTLNTEAFF; DNA: TGTGCCAGCACTCTGAACACTGAAGCTTTCTTT; size: few; J: TRBJ1-1; length: 11; D: .; V: TRBV6-1
CDR3: CAISDGQGGNTIYF; DNA: TGTGCCATCAGTGATGGGCAGGGGGGAAACACCATATATTTT; size: .; J: TRBJ1-3; length: 14; D: .; V: TRBV10-3
CDR3: CASSDTTGGNSPLHF; DNA: TGTGCCAGCAGCGATACGACAGGGGGGAATTCACCCCTCCACTTT; size: .; J: TRBJ1-6; length: 15; D: TRBD1; V: TRBV13
CDR3: CASGHGGLYGYTF; DNA: TGTGCCAGCGGTCACGGGGGGCTGTATGGCTACACCTTC; size: .; J: TRBJ1-2; length: 13; D: .; V: TRBV7-8
CDR3: CASSLGRPGAEAFF; DNA: TGTGCCAGCAGCTTAGGCAGGCCAGGGGCTGAAGCTTTCTTT; size: .; J: TRBJ1-1; length: 14; D: .; V: TRBV7-3
CDR3: CASSQVGEDYGYTF; DNA: TGTGCCAGCAGCCAAGTAGGGGAGGACTATGGCTACACCTTC; size: .; J: TRBJ1-2; length: 14; D: .; V: TRBV4-2
CDR3: CASSHQTVNEKLFF; DNA: TGTGCCAGTAGTCACCAAACGGTTAATGAAAAACTGTTTTTT; size: .; J: TRBJ1-4; length: 14; D: .; V: TRBV19
CDR3: CATSSVAAEAFF; DNA: TGTGCCACCAGCAGTGTGGCCGCTGAAGCTTTCTTT; size: .; J: TRBJ1-1; length: 12; D: .; V: TRBV15
CDR3: CASRQILLTGGTDTQYF; DNA: TGTGCCAGCAGGCAGATTCTTCTGACAGGGGGCACAGATACGCAGTATTTT; size: .; J: TRBJ2-3; length: 17; D: TRBD1; V: TRBV2
CDR3: CASSDLYEQYF; DNA: TGCGCCAGCAGTGACCTATACGAGCAGTACTTC; size: .; J: TRBJ2-7; length: 11; D: .; V: TRBV10-1
CDR3: CASSPGWPGNYGYTF; DNA: TGCGCCAGCAGTCCAGGGTGGCCGGGTAACTATGGCTACACCTTC; size: once; J: TRBJ1-2; length: 15; D: .; V: TRBV5-1